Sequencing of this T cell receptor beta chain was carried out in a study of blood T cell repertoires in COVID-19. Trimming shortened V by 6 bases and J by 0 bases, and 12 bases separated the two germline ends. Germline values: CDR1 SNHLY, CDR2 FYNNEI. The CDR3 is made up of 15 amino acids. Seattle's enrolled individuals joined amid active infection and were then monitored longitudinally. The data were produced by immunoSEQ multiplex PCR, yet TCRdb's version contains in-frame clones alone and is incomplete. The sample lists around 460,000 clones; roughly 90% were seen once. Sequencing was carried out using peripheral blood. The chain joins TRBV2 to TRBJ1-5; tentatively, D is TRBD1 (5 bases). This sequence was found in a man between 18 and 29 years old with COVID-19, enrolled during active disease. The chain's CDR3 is CASRRTSYSNQPQHF. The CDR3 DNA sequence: TGTGCCAGCAGGCGGACAAGTTATAGCAATCAGCCCCAGCATTTT.